The sequence of this T cell receptor (beta chain) was determined in a study of early T cells in non-severe SARS-CoV-2 infection. Molecules of cDNA were individually given unique molecular identifiers that were attached to them. TCRdb fed the 5' RACE reads into MiXCR, producing one record per CDR3 protein. The sample lists about 87,000 distinct CDR3 sequences; 12% to 15% were seen once. This clonotype came up a few times. The origin of this receptor is an adult who was a healthcare worker with PCR-confirmed SARS-CoV-2 infection or an uninfected control (not recorded which). Input material: whole blood.

The CDR3 sequence is CASSSIRSGETQYF. In DNA form, the CDR3 reads TGTGCCAGCAGCTCCATACGGTCTGGGGAGACCCAGTACTTC. V and J are TRBV7-8 and TRBJ2-5; no definite D call. Trimming stripped 4 bases from V and 5 bases from J, with 14 bases between. Germline V gene lookup returns CDR1 SGHVS and CDR2 FQNEAQ. The CDR3 is 14 amino acids.